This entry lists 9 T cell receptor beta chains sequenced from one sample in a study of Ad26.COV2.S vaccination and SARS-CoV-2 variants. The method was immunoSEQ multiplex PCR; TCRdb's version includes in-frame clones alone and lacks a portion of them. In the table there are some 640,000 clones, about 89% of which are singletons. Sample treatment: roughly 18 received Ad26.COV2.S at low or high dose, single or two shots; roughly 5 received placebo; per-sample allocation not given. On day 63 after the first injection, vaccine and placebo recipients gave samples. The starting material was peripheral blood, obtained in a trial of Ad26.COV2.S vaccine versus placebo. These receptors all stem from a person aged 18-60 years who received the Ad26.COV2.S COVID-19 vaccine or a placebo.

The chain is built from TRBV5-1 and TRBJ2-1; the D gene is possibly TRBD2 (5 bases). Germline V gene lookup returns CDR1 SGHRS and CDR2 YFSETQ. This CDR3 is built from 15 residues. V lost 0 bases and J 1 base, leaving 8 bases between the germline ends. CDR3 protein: CASSLELASYNEQFF. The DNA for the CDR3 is TGCGCCAGCAGCTTGGAGTTAGCGTCCTACAATGAGCAGTTCTTC.

The CDR3 sequence: CASSYLGGDTEAFF. CDR3 nucleotide sequence: TGTGCCAGCAGTTACCTCGGGGGGGACACTGAAGCTTTCTTT. This chain links TRBV6-5 with TRBJ1-1, with D possibly matching TRBD1 (5 bases). Germline CDR1 reads MNHEY; CDR2 reads SVGAGI. Between the trimmed V and J ends, which lost 2 bases and 3 bases, there was a span of 10 bases. The length of the CDR3 is 14 residues.

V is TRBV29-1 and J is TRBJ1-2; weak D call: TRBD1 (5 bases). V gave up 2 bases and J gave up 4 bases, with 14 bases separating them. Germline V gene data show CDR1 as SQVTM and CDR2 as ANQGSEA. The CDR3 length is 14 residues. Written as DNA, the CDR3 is TGCAGCGTTGAATTGCCGGCAGGGACCTATGGCTACACCTTC. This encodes CSVELPAGTYGYTF.

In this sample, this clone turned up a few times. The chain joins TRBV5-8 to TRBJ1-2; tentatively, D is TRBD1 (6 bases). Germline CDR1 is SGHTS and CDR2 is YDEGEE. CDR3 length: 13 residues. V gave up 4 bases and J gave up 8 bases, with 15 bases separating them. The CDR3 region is CASSRDNIGGYTF. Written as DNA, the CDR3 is TGTGCCAGCAGCCGGGACAACATAGGGGGCTACACCTTC. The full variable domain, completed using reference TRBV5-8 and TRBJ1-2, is EAGVTQSPTHLIKTRGQQATLRCSPISGHTSVYWYQQALGLGLQFLLWYDEGEERNRGNFPPRFSGRQFPNYSSELNVNALELEDSALYLCASSRDNIGGYTFGSGTRLTVV.

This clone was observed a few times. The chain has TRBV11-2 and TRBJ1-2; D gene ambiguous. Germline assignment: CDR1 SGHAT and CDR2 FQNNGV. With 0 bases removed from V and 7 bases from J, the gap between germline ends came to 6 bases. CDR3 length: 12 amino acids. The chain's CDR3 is CASSLEVGGYTF. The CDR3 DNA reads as TGTGCCAGCAGCTTAGAGGTCGGTGGCTACACCTTC. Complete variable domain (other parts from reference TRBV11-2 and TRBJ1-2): EAGVAQSPRYKIIEKRQSVAFWCNPISGHATLYWYQQILGQGPKLLIQFQNNGVVDDSQLPKDRFSAERLKGVDSTLKIQPAKLEDSAVYLCASSLEVGGYTFGSGTRLTVV.

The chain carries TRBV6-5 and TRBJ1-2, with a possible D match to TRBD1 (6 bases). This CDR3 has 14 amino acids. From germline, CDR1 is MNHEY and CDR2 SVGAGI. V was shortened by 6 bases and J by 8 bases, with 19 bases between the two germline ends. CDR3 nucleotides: TGTGCCAGCAGCCCCCAACAGGGTCTAGGGGGCTACACCTTC. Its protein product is CASSPQQGLGGYTF.

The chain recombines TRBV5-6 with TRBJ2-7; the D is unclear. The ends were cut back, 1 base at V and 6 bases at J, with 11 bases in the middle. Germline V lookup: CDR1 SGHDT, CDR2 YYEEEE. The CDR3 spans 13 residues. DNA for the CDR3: TGTGCCAGCAGCTTGTGGTGGGTTGGCGAGCAGTACTTC. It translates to CASSLWWVGEQYF.

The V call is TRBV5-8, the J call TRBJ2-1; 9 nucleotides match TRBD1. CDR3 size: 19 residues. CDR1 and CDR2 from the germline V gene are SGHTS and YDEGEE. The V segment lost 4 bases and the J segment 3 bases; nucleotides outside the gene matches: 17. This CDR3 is CASSHTGTGFPTSYNEQFF. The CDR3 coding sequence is TGTGCCAGCAGCCACACCGGGACAGGGTTCCCGACTAGCTACAATGAGCAGTTCTTC.

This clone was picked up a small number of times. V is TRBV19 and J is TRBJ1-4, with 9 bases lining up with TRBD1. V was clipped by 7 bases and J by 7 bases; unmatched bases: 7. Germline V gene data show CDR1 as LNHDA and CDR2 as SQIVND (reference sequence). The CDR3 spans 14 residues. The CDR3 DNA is TGTGCCAGTACCCAGGGGGACAGGGCTGAAAAACTGTTTTTT. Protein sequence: CASTQGDRAEKLFF. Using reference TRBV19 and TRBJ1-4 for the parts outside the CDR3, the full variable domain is DGGITQSPKYLFRKEGQNVTLSCEQNLNHDAMYWYRQDPGQGLRLIYYSQIVNDFQKGDIAEGYSVSREKKESFPLTVTSAQKNPTAFYLCASTQGDRAEKLFFGSGTQLSVL.